Presented here are 9 T cell receptor beta chains from one specimen sequenced in a study of shared clonotypes between healthy human individuals. The data were produced by immunoSEQ multiplex PCR, yet TCRdb's version contains in-frame clones alone and is incomplete. This sample has 1,100,000 or so clones; around three quarters occur once, and the top ten carry approximately 0.52%. Sequencing was carried out using memory CD4+ T cells from PBMCs. Noted subset: CD45RA-negative fraction. These receptors came from a man aged 18 to 30 in good health. Some clones in this sample may be carry-over from other donors' samples.

This clone was observed a single time. The rearrangement joins TRBV28 to TRBJ2-7; D perhaps matches TRBD1 (6 bases). V was shortened by 3 bases and J by 3 bases, with 15 bases between the two germline ends. Per germline, CDR1 MDHEN and CDR2 SYDVKM. CDR3 length: 15 amino acids. This chain's CDR3 is CASSLAGTTNYEQYF. The CDR3 nucleotides read TGTGCCAGCAGTTTGGCCGGGACAACTAACTACGAGCAGTACTTC.

The CDR3 loop is CASSSRRTSGKDNEQFF. The CDR3 nucleotides read TGTGCCAGCAGCTCACGAAGGACTAGCGGGAAAGACAATGAGCAGTTCTTC. V and J are TRBV7-6 and TRBJ2-1, with 12 bases identical to TRBD2. CDR1 SGHVS and CDR2 FNYEAQ come from the germline V gene. V shed 4 bases, J shed 5 bases, and the junction held 9 bases outside the gene matches. CDR3 length: 17 amino acids.

The chain recombines TRBV28 with TRBJ2-7; 9 bases map to TRBD1. This CDR3 spans 15 amino acids. V gave up 6 bases and J gave up 2 bases; unmatched junction bases: 8. Germline values: CDR1 MDHEN, CDR2 SYDVKM. The CDR3 nucleotides are TGTGCCAGCAGACCTCCCGGGACAGGGACCTACGAGCAGTACTTC. It is translated as CASRPPGTGTYEQYF.

With respect to this clone: Other nucleotide sequences in the sample specify the same CDR3. This chain connects TRBV18 to TRBJ1-5, with 11 positions matching TRBD1. Germline CDR1 and CDR2: KGHSH and LQKENI. The CDR3 spans 15 residues. V trimming: 3 bases; J trimming: 6 bases; junction bases outside the gene matches: 4. The CDR3 reads CASSPGQGASQPQHF. The DNA of the CDR3 is TGTGCCAGCTCACCCGGACAGGGGGCGTCTCAGCCCCAGCATTTT.

This clone was seen more than once but under ten times. The rearrangement uses TRBV6-5 and TRBJ2-7; D possibly corresponds to TRBD2 (7 bases). Germline V lookup: CDR1 MNHEY, CDR2 SVGAGI. CDR3 size: 15 residues. V lost 3 bases to trimming and J lost 1 base, with 13 bases between them. Written as DNA, the CDR3 is TGTGCCAGCAGTTATCACAGGGAGGGTTCCTACGAGCAGTACTTC. Translation: CASSYHREGSYEQYF.

This rearrangement joins TRBV2 to TRBJ2-5; TRBD2 matches 7 bases. CDR3 length equals 13 residues. The trim removed 3 bases at V and 7 bases at J, leaving 5 bases unmatched. Germline lookup yields CDR1 SNHLY and CDR2 FYNNEI. CDR3 sequence reads: CASSEGGSGTQYF. Written as DNA, the CDR3 is TGTGCCAGCAGTGAGGGCGGGAGCGGGACCCAGTACTTC.

V and J are TRBV29-1 and TRBJ2-7; the match to TRBD2 covers 9 bases. V lost 1 base and J lost 1; bases outside the gene matches: 8. Germline V gene data show CDR1 as SQVTM and CDR2 as ANQGSEA. The CDR3 has 16 residues. CDR3 protein: CSVEGGRTSESYEQYF. DNA for the CDR3: TGCAGCGTTGAAGGGGGCAGGACTAGCGAGTCCTACGAGCAGTACTTC.

V usage is TRBV9 and J usage is TRBJ2-5, with 14 nucleotides matching TRBD2. The CDR3 covers 18 residues. V lost 2 bases, J lost 4 bases, and 10 bases stayed unmatched. Looked up from germline, CDR1 is SGDLS and CDR2 is YYNGEE. The CDR3 bases are TGTGCCAGCAGCGTGGGGGGACTAGCGGGAGAGTTTCCAGAGACCCAGTACTTC. Translating gives CASSVGGLAGEFPETQYF.

The chain links TRBV27 to TRBJ2-3; 8 positions agree with TRBD2. Germline CDR1 MNHEY, CDR2 SMNVEV (reference sequence). The CDR3 contains 18 residues. The V gene end was trimmed by 4 bases and the J gene end by 0 bases; junction bases not matched to a gene: 12. CDR3 sequence reads: CASSWLAGGSPSTDTQYF. CDR3 coding DNA: TGTGCCAGCAGTTGGCTAGCGGGTGGATCCCCTAGCACAGATACGCAGTATTTT.